A selection of T cell receptor beta chains follows, all from one sample in a study of blood T cell repertoires in COVID-19. Here immunoSEQ multiplex PCR was the method, and the copy in TCRdb shows in-frame clones only, minus some. The sample lists about 220,000 clones, 86% occurring once. Input material: PBMCs or T cells enriched from blood (not recorded which). These receptors originate from a woman aged 40 to 50 with acute COVID-19. Each CDR3 is given with its conserved first and last residue. D genes are given only for firm matches.

TRBV18	TRBJ1-1	-	CASSPPRALNTEAFF	TGTGCCAGCTCACCACCCAGGGCTTTGAACACTGAAGCTTTCTTT
TRBV19	TRBJ1-1	TRBD1	CASNPGGKTEAFF	TGTGCCAGTAACCCAGGGGGCAAGACTGAAGCTTTCTTT
TRBV5-4	TRBJ2-3	TRBD2	CASSPPRLADNTDTQYF	TGTGCCAGCAGCCCACCGAGACTAGCGGATAACACAGATACGCAGTATTTT
TRBV7-2	TRBJ2-2	TRBD2	CASRLGSGGTGELFF	TGTGCCAGCAGGTTAGGGAGCGGGGGAACCGGGGAGCTGTTTTTT
TRBV23-1	TRBJ2-7	TRBD2	CASSQTGRAARHEQYF	TGCGCCAGCAGTCAAACCGGGAGGGCAGCTCGGCACGAGCAGTACTTC
TRBV7-2	TRBJ1-1	-	CASSLDNGGAEAFF	TGTGCCAGCAGCTTAGATAACGGGGGGGCTGAAGCTTTCTTT
TRBV13	TRBJ1-2	-	CASSSRRDFNIPSSNYGYTF	TGTGCCAGCAGCTCACGCCGGGACTTCAACATCCCCTCTTCTAACTATGGCTACACCTTC
TRBV25-1	TRBJ1-6	-	CASSEYLSNSPLHF	TGTGCCAGCAGTGAATATTTGTCAAATTCACCCCTCCACTTT
TRBV13	TRBJ1-3	TRBD1	CASSTRDRGGSGNTIYF	TGTGCCAGCAGCACCCGGGACAGGGGGGGATCTGGAAACACCATATATTTT
TRBV6-5	TRBJ1-4	-	CASSPGATNEKLFF	TGTGCCAGCAGCCCGGGAGCAACTAATGAAAAACTGTTTTTT